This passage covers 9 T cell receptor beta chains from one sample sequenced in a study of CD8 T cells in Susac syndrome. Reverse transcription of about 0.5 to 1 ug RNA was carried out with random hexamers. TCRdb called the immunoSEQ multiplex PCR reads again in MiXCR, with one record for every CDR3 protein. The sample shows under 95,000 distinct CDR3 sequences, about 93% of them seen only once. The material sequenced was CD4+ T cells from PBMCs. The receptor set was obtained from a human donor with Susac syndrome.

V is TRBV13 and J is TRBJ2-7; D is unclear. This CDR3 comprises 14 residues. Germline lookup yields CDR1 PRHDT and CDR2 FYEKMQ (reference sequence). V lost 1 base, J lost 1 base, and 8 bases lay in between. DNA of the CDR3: TGTGCCAGCAGCTTAGTTCCAGAGTCCTACGAGCAGTACTTC. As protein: CASSLVPESYEQYF. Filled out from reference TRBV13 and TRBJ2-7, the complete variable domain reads AAGVIQSPRHLIKEKRETATLKCYPIPRHDTVYWYQQGPGQDPQFLISFYEKMQSDKGSIPDRFSAQQFSDYHSELNMSSLELGDSALYFCASSLVPESYEQYFGPGTRLTVT.

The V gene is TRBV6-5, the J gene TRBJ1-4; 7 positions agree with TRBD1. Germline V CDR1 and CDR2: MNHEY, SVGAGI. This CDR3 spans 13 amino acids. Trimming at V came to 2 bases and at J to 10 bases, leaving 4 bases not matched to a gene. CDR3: CASSYDRDGKLFF. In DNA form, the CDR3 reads TGTGCCAGCAGTTACGACAGGGACGGAAAACTGTTTTTT.

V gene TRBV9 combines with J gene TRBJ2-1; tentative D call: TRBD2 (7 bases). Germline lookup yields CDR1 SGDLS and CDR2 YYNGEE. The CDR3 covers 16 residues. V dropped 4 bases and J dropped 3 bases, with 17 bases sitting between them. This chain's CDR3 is CASSSQAGAGYNEQFF. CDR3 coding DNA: TGTGCCAGCAGCTCCCAGGCGGGGGCCGGCTACAATGAGCAGTTCTTC.

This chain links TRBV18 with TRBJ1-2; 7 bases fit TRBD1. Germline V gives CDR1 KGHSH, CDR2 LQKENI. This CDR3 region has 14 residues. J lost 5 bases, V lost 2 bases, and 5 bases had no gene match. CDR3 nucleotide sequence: TGTGCCAGCTCACCATTGAAGGGGGCGTATGGCTACACCTTC. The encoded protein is CASSPLKGAYGYTF.

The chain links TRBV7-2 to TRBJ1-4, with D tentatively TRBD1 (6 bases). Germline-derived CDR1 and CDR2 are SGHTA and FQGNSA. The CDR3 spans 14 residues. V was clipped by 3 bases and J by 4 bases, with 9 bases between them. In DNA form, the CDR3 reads TGTGCCAGCAGCTTGGACAGTCGTAATGAAAAACTGTTTTTT. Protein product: CASSLDSRNEKLFF.

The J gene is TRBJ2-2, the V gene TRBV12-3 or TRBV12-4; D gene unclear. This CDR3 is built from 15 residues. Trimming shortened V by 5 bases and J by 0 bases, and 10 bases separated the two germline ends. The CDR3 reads CASSKQNANTGELFF. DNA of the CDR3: TGTGCCAGCAGTAAACAGAATGCGAACACCGGGGAGCTGTTTTTT.

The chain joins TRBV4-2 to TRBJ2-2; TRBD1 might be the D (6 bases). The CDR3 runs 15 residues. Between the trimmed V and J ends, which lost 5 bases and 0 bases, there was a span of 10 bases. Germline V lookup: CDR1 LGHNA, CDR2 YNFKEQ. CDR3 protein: CASSAGTTNTGELFF. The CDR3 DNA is TGTGCCAGCAGCGCCGGGACAACGAACACCGGGGAGCTGTTTTTT.

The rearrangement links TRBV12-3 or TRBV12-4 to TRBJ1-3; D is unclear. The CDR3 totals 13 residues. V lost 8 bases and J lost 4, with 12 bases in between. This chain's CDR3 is CASGTGQGNTIYF. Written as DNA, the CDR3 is TGTGCCAGCGGTACTGGGCAAGGAAACACCATATATTTT.

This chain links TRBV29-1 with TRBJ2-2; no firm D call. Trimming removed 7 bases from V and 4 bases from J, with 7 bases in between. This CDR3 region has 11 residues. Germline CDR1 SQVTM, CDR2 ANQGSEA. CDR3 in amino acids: CSARTTGELFF. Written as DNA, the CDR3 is TGCAGCGCCCGGACCACCGGGGAGCTGTTTTTT.